Shown below are 8 T cell receptor beta chains from a single sample sequenced in a study of T cell changes during pregnancy in multiple sclerosis. TCRdb's table, derived via immunoSEQ multiplex PCR, lists solely in-frame clones and lacks some. The profile shows about 62,000 clones, around 89% of them singletons. The specimen comprised peripheral blood, sampled in the first trimester of pregnancy. Receptors originate from a female donor with multiple sclerosis, enrolled in a pregnancy study.

The V and J genes are TRBV5-1 and TRBJ1-2; 10 bases agree with TRBD1. V was pared by 4 bases and J by 2 bases, with 14 bases of the junction left unmatched. Germline CDR1 reads SGHRS; CDR2 reads YFSETQ. This CDR3 spans 18 amino acids. The CDR3 sequence: CASSPNPNPGQGNYGYTF. For the CDR3, the DNA is TGCGCCAGCAGCCCCAACCCTAATCCGGGACAGGGGAACTATGGCTACACCTTC.

This chain uses TRBV5-1 with TRBJ2-1; TRBD2 aligns across 10 bases. J was trimmed by 5 bases and V by 0 bases; bases with no gene match: 2. This CDR3 has 15 amino acids. Per the germline V gene, CDR1 is SGHRS and CDR2 is YFSETQ. In DNA, the CDR3 is TGCGCCAGCAGCTTGGTTCTAGCGGGAGACAATGAGCAGTTCTTC. It codes for CASSLVLAGDNEQFF.

CDR3 DNA sequence: TGTGCCAGCAGTTACGTCCAGGGGGGTTCACCCCTCCACTTT. Residues: CASSYVQGGSPLHF. V is TRBV6-5 and J is TRBJ1-6, with 7 bases identical to TRBD1. Trimming took 2 bases from V and 9 from J; bases not matched to a gene: 4. CDR3 length: 14 residues. Germline CDR1 is MNHEY and CDR2 is SVGAGI.

The chain couples TRBV7-8 to TRBJ1-5; D might be TRBD1 (5 bases). Germline assignment: CDR1 SGHVS and CDR2 FQNEAQ. This CDR3 has 15 residues. Trimming pared 5 bases from V and 5 bases from J, leaving 16 bases between. Here the CDR3 DNA reads TGTGCCAGCAGCCCTATCGACAGTTTCGATCAGCCCCAGCATTTT. It specifies CASSPIDSFDQPQHF.

V usage is TRBV11-1 and J usage is TRBJ1-1; D possibly corresponds to TRBD1 (6 bases). There are 15 residues in the CDR3. The V gene's germline CDR1 is SGHAT and CDR2 FQDESV (reference sequence). V was trimmed by 4 bases and J by 5 bases, leaving 17 bases between them. This CDR3 reads CASSSALGQGTEAFF. CDR3 DNA sequence: TGTGCCAGCAGCTCCGCATTGGGGCAGGGGACTGAAGCTTTCTTT.

This clone was seen once. The rearrangement joins TRBV30 to TRBJ2-7, with D unclear. Germline values: CDR1 GTSNPN, CDR2 SVGIG (reference sequence). Trimming shortened V by 0 bases and J by 4 bases, and 7 bases separated the two germline ends. The CDR3 totals 12 residues. CDR3 residues: CAWSVSGYEQYF. CDR3 bases: TGTGCCTGGAGTGTTAGTGGTTACGAGCAGTACTTC.

The V gene is TRBV27, the J gene TRBJ1-5, with 10 bases matching TRBD1. V was clipped by 4 bases and J by 2 bases; unmatched bases: 8. Germline V gene lookup returns CDR1 MNHEY and CDR2 SMNVEV (reference sequence). This CDR3 has 17 residues. CDR3 bases: TGTGCCAGCAGTTCCGACAGGGGGCGGATCGGCAATCAGCCCCAGCATTTT. Translating gives CASSSDRGRIGNQPQHF.

The V call is TRBV18, the J call TRBJ1-2; D is perhaps TRBD1 (5 bases). Germline V gene sequence: CDR1 KGHSH, CDR2 LQKENI. The CDR3 is made up of 17 amino acids. Between the trimmed V and J ends, which lost 2 bases and 1 base, there was a span of 17 bases. CDR3 in DNA: TGTGCCAGCTCACCAGGAGGCACTTACGGGGGTAACTATGGCTACACCTTC. Translation gives CASSPGGTYGGNYGYTF.